A selection of T cell receptor beta chains follows, all from one sample in a study of blood T cell repertoires in COVID-19. Assay used: immunoSEQ multiplex PCR; TCRdb lists only in-frame clones, some missing. The sample has roughly 160,000 clones, approximately 84% seen once. Source material: PBMCs or T cells enriched from blood (not recorded which). These receptors were collected from a woman between 40 and 50 years old with acute COVID-19. Both conserved end residues are part of each CDR3. The D gene is left open where the match is weak. Clone size is shown for a subset of rows, as once, few, many or a class of expanded clone.

V gene	clone size	J gene	D gene	CDR3 DNA	CDR3 protein
TRBV29-1	many	TRBJ2-5	-	TGCAGCTCCGCGGGTGTTGGGGAGACCCAGTACTTC	CSSAGVGETQYF
TRBV9	-	TRBJ2-1	TRBD2	TGTGCCAGCACCTCTAGCGGTTACAATGAGCAGTTCTTC	CASTSSGYNEQFF
TRBV5-6	-	TRBJ2-3	-	TGTGCCAGCAGGTTAATCGGCACAGATACGCAGTATTTT	CASRLIGTDTQYF
TRBV10-3	-	TRBJ1-1	TRBD1	TGTGCCATCAGTGAGCCAGGGACAGTTGAAGCTTTCTTT	CAISEPGTVEAFF
TRBV30	-	TRBJ2-7	-	TGTGCCTGGAGTGTAACAGGAGAGTTTAACTACGAGCAGTACTTC	CAWSVTGEFNYEQYF
TRBV19	few	TRBJ1-2	-	TGTGCCAGTAGCCCCGCTTTGGGGGCTCACACCTTC	CASSPALGAHTF
TRBV3-1/TRBV3-2	-	TRBJ2-5	-	TGTGCCAGCAGCGGATCTCCCGAGGCCTCAGAGACCCAGTACTTC	CASSGSPEASETQYF
TRBV7-2	-	TRBJ1-2	-	TGTGCCAGCAGCTTAGGAGGAGGGAGTGGCTACACCTTC	CASSLGGGSGYTF
TRBV12-3/TRBV12-4	-	TRBJ1-4	-	TGTGCCAGCAGTCAGGGAGAAAAACTGTTTTTT	CASSQGEKLFF
TRBV15	-	TRBJ2-2	-	TGTGCCACCAGCAGACCGAGGACTGACGGCGGCGGGGAGCTGTTTTTT	CATSRPRTDGGGELFF
TRBV3-1/TRBV3-2	-	TRBJ1-2	-	TGTGCCAGCAGCCAAGGGGCCTATGGCTACACCTTC	CASSQGAYGYTF
TRBV7-8	-	TRBJ2-1	-	TGTGCCAGCGGGGTTCGGGGGAGTAATGAGCAGTTCTTC	CASGVRGSNEQFF
TRBV7-8	-	TRBJ2-1	-	TGTGCCAGCAGCCAATACACCCAATCGGGGCAGTTCTTC	CASSQYTQSGQFF
TRBV2	once	TRBJ2-2	TRBD1	TGTGCCAGCAGGGTGGTAGAGGGGGCATCTACCGGGGAGCTGTTTTTT	CASRVVEGASTGELFF
TRBV11-3	-	TRBJ2-2	TRBD2	TGTGCCAGCAGCACAGCGGGAGACACCGGGGAGCTGTTTTTT	CASSTAGDTGELFF
TRBV28	-	TRBJ1-2	TRBD1	TGTGCCAGCAGCAGCCCGGGACAGCAGGATGGCTACACCTTC	CASSSPGQQDGYTF
TRBV5-1	-	TRBJ2-1	-	TGCGCCAGCAGCGAAGGACAGCTTACCTACAATGAGCAGTTCTTC	CASSEGQLTYNEQFF
TRBV5-1	-	TRBJ2-6	TRBD1	TGCGCCAGCAGCTTGGCAGGGACAGGGGGATCGGGGGCCAACGTCCTGACTTTC	CASSLAGTGGSGANVLTF
TRBV10-3	-	TRBJ2-5	-	TGTGCCACCCATAGCGCGTACCAAGAGACCCAGTACTTC	CATHSAYQETQYF
TRBV29-1	-	TRBJ2-1	TRBD2	TGCAGCGCTTCGACTAGCGGGAGTCAGAATGAGCAGTTCTTC	CSASTSGSQNEQFF
TRBV6-5	-	TRBJ1-5	TRBD1	TGTGCCAGCAGACTGGACAGGGCTAGCAATCAGCCCCAGCATTTT	CASRLDRASNQPQHF
TRBV18	many	TRBJ2-7	TRBD2	TGTGCCAGCTCTTTCGGACTAGCGGGAGCCTACGAGCAGTACTTC	CASSFGLAGAYEQYF
TRBV6-6	once	TRBJ1-6	-	TGTGCCAGCAGTCCCTCCGGTAATTCACCCCTCCACTTT	CASSPSGNSPLHF
TRBV12-5	-	TRBJ1-3	-	TGTGCTAGTGGTCGGGGGACGGATTATAACCTAGGAAACACCATATATTTT	CASGRGTDYNLGNTIYF
TRBV18	-	TRBJ2-1	TRBD2	TGTGCCAGCTCTGCGTGGCCTAGCGGGGGACGCGAGCAGTTCTTC	CASSAWPSGGREQFF
TRBV12-3/TRBV12-4	-	TRBJ2-1	TRBD1	TGTGCCAGCAGTTCGGACAGGGCGAATGAGCAGTTCTTC	CASSSDRANEQFF
TRBV18	many	TRBJ2-1	TRBD2	TGTGCCAGCTCACCAAGGACTAGCGGGAACTATGAGCAGTTCTTC	CASSPRTSGNYEQFF
TRBV5-1	-	TRBJ2-1	TRBD1	TGCGCCAGCAGCCGGGACAGCTCCTCCTACAATGAGCAGTTCTTC	CASSRDSSSYNEQFF
TRBV2	-	TRBJ1-2	TRBD1	TGTGCCAGCACTTGGAGACAGGGGATGGCCTATGGCTACACCTTC	CASTWRQGMAYGYTF
TRBV10-1	-	TRBJ1-1	TRBD1	TGCGCCAGCAGTGACTCCGGGACAGCGAACACTGAAGCTTTCTTT	CASSDSGTANTEAFF
TRBV5-1	-	TRBJ1-1	-	TGCGCCAGCAGCGCTCGGGGGGACACTGAAGCTTTCTTT	CASSARGDTEAFF
TRBV6-5	-	TRBJ1-4	TRBD1	TGTGCCAGCAGTCCGGGACAGTCCTTTAATGAAAAACTGTTTTTT	CASSPGQSFNEKLFF
TRBV5-1	-	TRBJ1-4	TRBD1	TGCGCCAGCAGTCGGGACAGCACTAATGAAAAACTGTTTTTT	CASSRDSTNEKLFF
TRBV5-1	-	TRBJ2-7	TRBD1	TGCGCCAGCAGCTTGGTAGGCGGGACAGGGGGCACCTACGAGCAGTACTTC	CASSLVGGTGGTYEQYF
TRBV19	-	TRBJ1-6	-	TGTGCCAGTAGACCAGGCGACCTCGGAAATTCACCCCTCCACTTT	CASRPGDLGNSPLHF
TRBV11-3	-	TRBJ2-1	TRBD2	TGTGCCAGCAGCTTAGGAATTAGCGGGCACTACAATGAGCAGTTCTTC	CASSLGISGHYNEQFF
TRBV7-8	-	TRBJ2-2	TRBD1	TGTGCCAGCAGCTCATGGACAGGGGCCACCGGGGAGCTGTTTTTT	CASSSWTGATGELFF
TRBV30	-	TRBJ2-1	TRBD2	TGTGCTTATACCTCGACTAGCGGGAGGAGCTCCTACAATGAGCAGTTCTTC	CAYTSTSGRSSYNEQFF
TRBV6-1	-	TRBJ2-2	-	TGTGCCAGCAGTGCCCGACTCTCTCGGGGCACCGGGGAGCTGTTTTTT	CASSARLSRGTGELFF
TRBV3-1/TRBV3-2	few	TRBJ1-2	TRBD1	TGTGCCAGCAGCCATTCAGGGGGCGCAGGGTATGGCTACACCTTC	CASSHSGGAGYGYTF
TRBV4-1	-	TRBJ2-1	TRBD2	TGCGCCAGCAGCCAAGATTTGCCTAGCGGGAGTCCCAAACCATTCTTC	CASSQDLPSGSPKPFF
TRBV29-1	-	TRBJ1-2	TRBD1	TGCAGCGTTGAAGATGACAGGGGTGGTGGCTACACCTTC	CSVEDDRGGGYTF
TRBV5-6	-	TRBJ2-5	-	TGTGCCAGCAGCTTGTTCCAGGGGGGAGAGACCCAGTACTTC	CASSLFQGGETQYF
TRBV4-1	-	TRBJ1-2	TRBD1	TGCGCCAGCAGCCTCGAGACAGGGGCCTATGGCTACACCTTC	CASSLETGAYGYTF
TRBV19	-	TRBJ2-7	-	TGTGCCAGTAGTGCCCAGGGGGGCCCCTCCTACGAGCAGTACTTC	CASSAQGGPSYEQYF
TRBV4-2	-	TRBJ1-1	-	TGTGCCAGCAGCCTATTTGAGAGTGGGAACACTGAAGCTTTCTTT	CASSLFESGNTEAFF
TRBV9	-	TRBJ2-6	TRBD2	TGTGCCAGCAGCGCCTCACTAGCGGGGCTCCTCTCTGGGGCCAACGTCCTGACTTTC	CASSASLAGLLSGANVLTF
TRBV12-3/TRBV12-4	-	TRBJ1-1	-	TGTGCCAGCAGTTTTTCGGTGAACACTGAAGCTTTCTTT	CASSFSVNTEAFF
TRBV7-3	-	TRBJ1-2	TRBD1	TGTGCCAGCAGCCCTTACGACAGGGCCCCTGGGGGCTACACCTTC	CASSPYDRAPGGYTF
TRBV4-2	-	TRBJ2-1	TRBD2	TGTGCCAGCAGCCAAGAAACTAGCGGAAACTACAATGAGCAGTTCTTC	CASSQETSGNYNEQFF
TRBV5-1	once	TRBJ1-2	-	TGCGCCAGCAGCTTGGCAAGAGACGGAGCTAACTATGGCTACACCTTC	CASSLARDGANYGYTF
TRBV5-1	-	TRBJ2-3	-	TGCGCCAGCAGCTTGGAGGTAGGGGCAGATACGCAGTATTTT	CASSLEVGADTQYF
TRBV29-1	-	TRBJ2-7	TRBD2	TGCAGCGTTGAAAGCGGGACCTCCTACGAGCAGTACTTC	CSVESGTSYEQYF
TRBV3-1/TRBV3-2	-	TRBJ2-5	TRBD2	TGTGCCAGCAGCCTCCAAACCGGGACTAGCGCCTTCCTGGGAGAGACCCAGTACTTC	CASSLQTGTSAFLGETQYF
TRBV30	-	TRBJ2-1	TRBD2	TGTGCCTGGATTCCCGGGACTAGCGGGAGGGTCTCCTACAATGAGCAGTTCTTC	CAWIPGTSGRVSYNEQFF
TRBV2	-	TRBJ1-2	TRBD1	TGTGCCAGCAGTGTTTTCGGGACAGTACTGAACTTC	CASSVFGTVLNF
TRBV7-6	-	TRBJ2-3	-	TGTGCCAGCAGCTTTTCCCCAAATCTGGTAACAATCACAGATACGCAGTATTTT	CASSFSPNLVTITDTQYF
TRBV6-7	-	TRBJ2-5	TRBD1	TGTGCCAGCAGTCTATGGGACAGGGGGCAAGAGACCCAGTACTTC	CASSLWDRGQETQYF
TRBV3-1/TRBV3-2	once	TRBJ1-2	-	TGTGCCAGCAGCCCCCAGAGGGGGTTTAACTATGGCTACACCTTC	CASSPQRGFNYGYTF